These 5 T cell receptor beta chains came from one sample sequenced in a study of shared clonotypes between healthy human individuals. Generated by immunoSEQ multiplex PCR, the TCRdb table keeps only in-frame clones and is missing some. The sample shows roughly 2.6 million clones, around 90% of them seen only once. Specimen: naive CD4+ T cells sorted from blood. Documented subset: CD45RA+ positively selected. These receptors came from a man between 18 and 35 years old in good health.

CDR3 in amino acids: CASSYRTGPDYEQYF. The CDR3 DNA reads as TGTGCCAGCAGTTACCGGACAGGACCAGATTACGAGCAGTACTTC. The V and J genes are TRBV6-5 and TRBJ2-7; TRBD1 matches at 7 bases. CDR1 and CDR2 from the germline V gene are MNHEY and SVGAGI. This CDR3 has 15 residues. V shed 2 bases, J shed 4 bases, and the junction held 8 bases outside the gene matches.

The chain carries TRBV4-3 and TRBJ2-7, with a possible D match to TRBD1 (6 bases). The germline CDR1 and CDR2 sequences are LGHNA and YSLEER. The V gene lost 0 bases and the J gene lost 5 bases, with 14 bases spanning the gap. The CDR3 totals 15 residues. This CDR3 is CASSQDAGAPHEQYF. The DNA of the CDR3 is TGCGCCAGCAGCCAAGATGCAGGGGCGCCCCACGAGCAGTACTTC.

The chain recombines TRBV5-1 with TRBJ2-7; TRBD1 matches at 9 bases. Germline V lookup: CDR1 SGHRS, CDR2 YFSETQ. Trimming at V came to 1 base and at J to 5 bases, leaving 16 bases not matched to a gene. There are 18 residues in the CDR3. The CDR3 region has the DNA TGCGCCAGCAGCTTGAGGTCTGGGGTAACAGGGGGCTTCCACGAGCAGTACTTC. Translating gives CASSLRSGVTGGFHEQYF.

The V call is TRBV19, the J call TRBJ2-1; D may be TRBD1 (6 bases). CDR1 and CDR2 from the germline V gene are LNHDA and SQIVND (reference sequence). V was shortened by 4 bases and J by 8 bases, with 12 bases between the two germline ends. The CDR3 runs to 13 residues. The CDR3 reads CASSNQQGYEQFF. CDR3 in DNA: TGTGCCAGTAGTAATCAACAGGGCTATGAGCAGTTCTTC.

J is TRBJ1-4 and V is TRBV6-1, with TRBD1 matching 8 bases. CDR3 length: 15 residues. The germline V gene encodes CDR1 MNHNS and CDR2 SASEGT. With V trimmed by 8 bases and J by 4 bases, 9 bases remained unmatched. This CDR3 reads CASSLEGQDNEKLFF. The CDR3 DNA sequence: TGTGCCAGCTCCCTGGAGGGACAGGATAATGAAAAACTGTTTTTT.